One and the same sample provided the 17 T cell receptor beta chains below, sequenced in a study of shared T cell receptors in the human thymus. Clones were sequenced by immunoSEQ multiplex PCR, and TCRdb holds only the in-frame ones, with some missing. The data show hundreds of thousands of clones, with 70% to 90% seen just once and roughly 0.01% held by the top ten. This sample also appeared in a second study, on human thymus T cells.

What was sequenced was thymocytes. The receptors were sampled from a girl under three years old with a congenital heart defect.

The chain joins TRBV6-1 to TRBJ1-4; D not resolved. The CDR3 sequence is 16 residues long. V lost 4 bases, J lost 2 bases, and 14 bases lay in between. The germline V gene has CDR1 MNHNS and CDR2 SASEGT. CDR3 amino acids: CASSAKLKPTNEKLFF. The CDR3 DNA follows: TGTGCCAGCAGTGCTAAGTTAAAACCGACTAATGAAAAACTGTTTTTT.

The V gene is TRBV19, the J gene TRBJ2-7, with D tentatively TRBD1 (6 bases). Trimming took off 3 bases at V and 3 bases at J, with 12 bases between the two ends. Germline lookup yields CDR1 LNHDA and CDR2 SQIVND (reference sequence). The CDR3 sequence is 14 residues long. CDR3 DNA sequence: TGTGCCAGTAGTATGAACAGGGCCATCTACGAGCAGTACTTC. Its protein product is CASSMNRAIYEQYF.

Only a few counts were recorded for this clone. The V call is TRBV5-5, the J call TRBJ2-7, with TRBD1 matching 7 bases. CDR1 and CDR2 from the germline V gene are SGHKS and YYEKEE (reference sequence). After removal of 0 bases from V and 3 bases from J, the junction contained 6 bases not matched to a gene. The CDR3 runs to 15 residues. CDR3 protein: CASSLGDRVGYEQYF. For the CDR3, the DNA is TGTGCCAGCAGCTTGGGCGACAGGGTGGGCTACGAGCAGTACTTC.

This clone was seen a handful of times. The chain employs TRBV5-1 and TRBJ1-1, with 7 bases lining up with TRBD1. The CDR3 is made up of 18 amino acids. V shed 0 bases and J 0 bases; nucleotides not matched to a gene: 11. In germline, CDR1 is SGHRS, CDR2 YFSETQ. The DNA of the CDR3 is TGCGCCAGCAGCTTGGGGGACAACCCGGGACAGATGAACACTGAAGCTTTCTTT. Its translation is CASSLGDNPGQMNTEAFF.

This clone has just a few counts. This sequence joins TRBV7-6 and TRBJ1-1, with D unresolved. This CDR3 is 12 amino acids long. The germline V gene encodes CDR1 SGHVS and CDR2 FNYEAQ. The V gene lost 3 bases and the J gene lost 4 bases, with 6 bases spanning the gap. This CDR3 is CASSFPGTEAFF. CDR3 bases: TGTGCCAGCAGCTTCCCGGGCACTGAAGCTTTCTTT.

The V and J genes are TRBV10-3 and TRBJ1-2, with 8 bases fitting TRBD1. Germline CDR1 and CDR2: ENHRY and SYGVKD. V shed 7 bases, J shed 5 bases, and the junction held 15 bases outside the gene matches. The CDR3 length is 16 residues. The CDR3 DNA reads as TGTGCCATCAAGGGTTCAGGGGGCGAAAATTGGTATGGCTACACCTTC. Its translation is CAIKGSGGENWYGYTF.

This sequence joins TRBV5-1 and TRBJ2-7; 12 bases are shared with TRBD2. V lost 4 bases, J lost 0 bases, and 5 bases stayed unmatched. CDR1 and CDR2 (germline): SGHRS, YFSETQ. The CDR3 spans 16 residues. CDR3 protein: CASSGGLAGPSYEQYF. In DNA form, the CDR3 reads TGCGCCAGCAGCGGGGGACTAGCGGGCCCCTCCTACGAGCAGTACTTC.

The rearrangement links TRBV4-3 to TRBJ1-1, with a possible D match to TRBD1 (6 bases). Trimming removed 4 bases from V and 1 base from J, with 16 bases in between. CDR3 length: 16 amino acids. Per the germline V gene, CDR1 is LGHNA and CDR2 is YSLEER. Here the CDR3 DNA reads TGCGCCAGCAGCCCTTATGGGCAGGGGAAGAACACTGAAGCTTTCTTT. Translation gives CASSPYGQGKNTEAFF.

This chain connects TRBV18 to TRBJ1-5, with 7 nucleotides matching TRBD1. Germline loops: CDR1 KGHSH, CDR2 LQKENI. Unmatched junction bases numbered 8, after V lost 2 bases and J lost 7 bases. The CDR3 is made up of 15 amino acids. CDR3 protein: CASSPLSGGSQPQHF. The CDR3 nucleotides read TGTGCCAGCTCACCATTATCAGGGGGGAGCCAGCCCCAGCATTTT.

The chain joins TRBV28 to TRBJ2-7, with D unresolved. Germline CDR1 and CDR2: MDHEN and SYDVKM. Trimming removed 7 bases from V and 2 bases from J, with 15 bases in between. The CDR3 extends over 14 amino acids. The DNA of the CDR3 is TGTGCCAGCATGGGCGTCGCCTCCCCCTACGAGCAGTACTTC. Protein: CASMGVASPYEQYF.

The chain links TRBV19 to TRBJ2-3; D gene uncertain. CDR1 and CDR2 from the germline V gene are LNHDA and SQIVND (reference sequence). The CDR3 has 17 residues. Trimming removed 7 bases at V and 2 bases at J, with 22 bases between. The CDR3 DNA is TGTGCCAGTACCCCCACTCCCGAGAGGAACCCCACAGATACGCAGTATTTT. Translation gives CASTPTPERNPTDTQYF.

The chain combines TRBV30 with TRBJ1-5; 7 bases align to TRBD1. V shed 4 bases, J shed 2 bases, and the junction held 14 bases outside the gene matches. Germline CDR1 reads GTSNPN; CDR2 reads SVGIG (reference sequence). The length of the CDR3 is 17 residues. CDR3 in amino acids: CAWTNTKTGACNQPQHF. The CDR3 DNA reads TGTGCCTGGACGAATACAAAAACAGGGGCCTGCAATCAGCCCCAGCATTTT. Combining the CDR3 with reference TRBV30 and TRBJ1-5 gives the whole variable domain SQTIHQWPATLVQPVGSPLSLECTVEGTSNPNLYWYRQAAGRGLQLLFYSVGIGQISSEVPQNLSASRPQDRQFILSSKKLLLSDSGFYLCAWTNTKTGACNQPQHFGDGTRLSIL.

V and J are TRBV21-1 and TRBJ2-7; the table's D call of TRBD2 was not tested on the DNA. TRBV21-1 is noted as a pseudogene. This CDR3 spans 16 amino acids. The CDR3 loop reads CASSKGGSAGAYEQYF. CDR3 bases: TGTGCCAGCAGCAAAGGGGGATCAGCCGGGGCCTACGAGCAGTACTTC.

The V and J genes are TRBV6-5 and TRBJ2-7, with TRBD2 matching 10 bases. CDR3 length: 14 residues. Germline CDR1 MNHEY, CDR2 SVGAGI. Unmatched junction bases numbered 0, after V lost 1 base and J lost 3 bases. The CDR3 here is CASSYWTSGYEQYF. In DNA, the CDR3 is TGTGCCAGCAGTTACTGGACTAGCGGCTACGAGCAGTACTTC.

The chain has TRBV6-1 and TRBJ1-5; the D is unclear. This CDR3 has 16 amino acids. The germline V gene encodes CDR1 MNHNS and CDR2 SASEGT. Trimming cost V 4 bases and J 0 bases, with 13 bases left between them. CDR3 region: CASSALARNSNQPQHF. CDR3 DNA sequence: TGTGCCAGCAGTGCGTTGGCCAGGAATAGCAATCAGCCCCAGCATTTT.

This sequence joins TRBV6-6 and TRBJ1-6; tentative D call: TRBD1 (6 bases). Trimming removed 4 bases at V and 9 bases at J, with 16 bases between. Germline V gene sequence: CDR1 MNHNY, CDR2 SVGAGI (reference sequence). This CDR3 spans 15 amino acids. The CDR3, as DNA: TGTGCCAGCAGTTCTCAGGGGCAGTACCTTTCACCCCTCCACTTT. Translation gives CASSSQGQYLSPLHF.

This clone was recorded only once. This chain joins TRBV7-9 and TRBJ2-1; 9 bases map to TRBD1. The CDR3 runs to 17 residues. Germline values: CDR1 SEHNR, CDR2 FQNEAQ (reference sequence). Trimming cost V 4 bases and J 3 bases; bases outside gene matches: 10. The CDR3 nucleotides are TGTGCCAGCAGCTCGTCCCGGGACAGGGAGATCTACAATGAGCAGTTCTTC. It specifies CASSSSRDREIYNEQFF.